One sample yielded the 26 T cell receptor beta chains listed below, sequenced in a study of beta chain features in type 1 diabetes. Expressed TCRB transcripts were sequenced because the isolated RNA had all been reverse transcribed beforehand. The assay was immunoSEQ multiplex PCR, and TCRdb's table has in-frame clones only and misses some. Of 900,000 or so clones listed, about 17% were seen once; the top ten hold 0.02% to 0.03%. Sequenced: naive CD4+ T cells from blood. The receptors were gathered from a woman in her late teens or twenties in good health.

This clone was counted only a few times. The rearrangement links TRBV18 to TRBJ2-3, with 14 bases aligning to TRBD2. The germline gives CDR1 KGHSH, CDR2 LQKENI. The CDR3 contains 21 residues. Trimming took 2 bases from V and 7 from J; bases not matched to a gene: 20. In DNA form, the CDR3 reads TGTGCCAGCTCACCAAATCCACCCAGCCCGGGACTAGCGGGAGTGGGAAATACGCAGTATTTT. It yields the protein CASSPNPPSPGLAGVGNTQYF.

The V call is TRBV19, the J call TRBJ1-1; possible D gene TRBD1, 6 bases. This CDR3 comprises 11 residues. V was shortened by 5 bases and J by 8 bases, with 9 bases between the two germline ends. Germline V gene lookup returns CDR1 LNHDA and CDR2 SQIVND (reference sequence). The CDR3 here is CASSRDKEAFF. The CDR3 DNA reads TGTGCCAGTAGTCGGGACAAAGAAGCTTTCTTT.

The chain links TRBV25-1 to TRBJ2-3; D may correspond to TRBD1 or TRBD2 (5 bases each). V gave up 5 bases and J gave up 9 bases, with 18 bases separating them. CDR1 is MGHDK, CDR2 SYGVNS, per germline. CDR3 size: 14 residues. The DNA of the CDR3 is TGTGCCAGCAGTAAAACCGGGACCTTAGTCACGCAGTATTTT. Its translation is CASSKTGTLVTQYF.

This clone was recorded a few times. V gene TRBV5-1 combines with J gene TRBJ2-7, with TRBD2 as a possible D gene (6 bases). The V gene lost 3 bases and the J gene lost 3 bases, with 16 bases spanning the gap. The CDR3 runs to 15 residues. Germline lookup yields CDR1 SGHRS and CDR2 YFSETQ. CDR3: CASSWNAGRNYEQYF. CDR3 nucleotides: TGCGCCAGCAGCTGGAATGCGGGACGGAACTACGAGCAGTACTTC.

This clone was detected only a few times. The CDR3 bases are TGTGCTAGTGGTTGGAAGGGACAGTTGGCTCAGCCCCAGCATTTT. This translates into CASGWKGQLAQPQHF. This sequence joins TRBV12-5 and TRBJ1-5; the match to TRBD1 covers 7 bases. The V gene's germline CDR1 is LGHNT and CDR2 FRNRAP. The CDR3 covers 15 residues. The trim removed 4 bases at V and 6 bases at J, leaving 9 bases unmatched. The full variable domain, with the rest looked up from reference TRBV12-5 and TRBJ1-5, is DARVTQTPRHKVTEMGQEVTMRCQPILGHNTVFWYRQTMMQGLELLAYFRNRAPLDDSGMPKDRFSAEMPDATLATLKIQPSEPRDSAVYFCASGWKGQLAQPQHFGDGTRLSIL.

CDR3 loop: CASSIRDYYNEQFF. CDR3 DNA: TGTGCCAGCAGTATCCGGGATTACTACAATGAGCAGTTCTTC. The chain uses TRBV27 and TRBJ2-1; TRBD2 is a possible D gene (5 bases). Germline loops: CDR1 MNHEY, CDR2 SMNVEV (reference sequence). V lost 5 bases and J lost 3, with 11 bases in between. The CDR3 is 14 residues long.

This clone was seen only a few times. V is TRBV19 and J is TRBJ2-2; D may be TRBD1 (6 bases). V was clipped by 3 bases and J by 4 bases, with 12 bases between them. Germline V gives CDR1 LNHDA, CDR2 SQIVND (reference sequence). The CDR3 has 15 amino acids. The CDR3 nucleotides read TGTGCCAGTAGTATTGAAGGGGGACGCACCGGGGAGCTGTTTTTT. Translated, it gives CASSIEGGRTGELFF.

The chain combines TRBV6-5 with TRBJ2-1, with a weak D call TRBD2 (5 bases). Trimming stripped 7 bases from V and 7 bases from J, with 8 bases between. CDR3 length equals 11 residues. The V gene's germline CDR1 is MNHEY and CDR2 SVGAGI. The DNA of the CDR3 is TGTGCCAGCACGGGCGGGAATGAGCAGTTCTTC. Encoded protein: CASTGGNEQFF.

The genes are TRBV7-9 and TRBJ1-3; TRBD1 is a possible D gene (5 bases). The V gene lost 5 bases and the J gene lost 0 bases, with 11 bases spanning the gap. The CDR3 totals 15 residues. CDR1 SEHNR and CDR2 FQNEAQ come from the germline V gene (reference sequence). In nucleotides, the CDR3 is TGTGCCAGCAGCCAGGGTAAAGGCTCTGGAAACACCATATATTTT. Amino acids: CASSQGKGSGNTIYF.

This chain connects TRBV11-2 to TRBJ2-5; 7 bases map to TRBD2. Germline V gives CDR1 SGHAT, CDR2 FQNNGV. The CDR3 is made up of 16 amino acids. J lost 5 bases, V lost 2 bases, and 11 bases had no gene match. The CDR3 loop is CASSLRGSSTLETQYF. The CDR3 DNA is TGTGCCAGCAGCTTACGCGGGAGCAGTACGTTGGAGACCCAGTACTTC.

This chain joins TRBV4-1 and TRBJ2-3, with D hard to call. The CDR3 is made up of 14 amino acids. Trimming cost V 1 base and J 3 bases, with 8 bases left between them. Germline CDR1 and CDR2: MGHRA and YSYEKL. DNA for the CDR3: TGCGCCAGCAGCCAAGTTCCCCGGACAGATACGCAGTATTTT. Encoded protein: CASSQVPRTDTQYF.

The genes are TRBV15 and TRBJ2-2; no firm D call. Germline V gene lookup returns CDR1 LNHNV and CDR2 YYDKDF (reference sequence). This CDR3 has 13 residues. Trimming left V 0 bases short and J 7 bases short, with 6 bases between. As DNA, the CDR3 is TGTGCCACCAGCAGAGACCTTAACGGGGAGCTGTTTTTT. Protein product: CATSRDLNGELFF.

The chain recombines TRBV5-1 with TRBJ2-7, with D possibly being TRBD2 (5 bases). Deletions cut 0 bases from V and 3 bases from J, with 7 bases between. Germline values: CDR1 SGHRS, CDR2 YFSETQ. The CDR3 extends over 13 amino acids. CDR3 protein: CASSLVGIYEQYF. CDR3 nucleotide sequence: TGCGCCAGCAGCTTGGTCGGGATCTACGAGCAGTACTTC.

V gene TRBV6-6 combines with J gene TRBJ2-1; the match to TRBD2 covers 11 bases. Germline V gene sequence: CDR1 MNHNY, CDR2 SVGAGI (reference sequence). Trimming cost V 2 bases and J 3 bases; bases outside gene matches: 3. The CDR3 consists of 16 residues. CDR3 loop: CASSYILAGGYNEQFF. In nucleotides, the CDR3 is TGTGCCAGCAGTTACATCCTAGCGGGAGGCTACAATGAGCAGTTCTTC.

The chain links TRBV18 to TRBJ2-5; possibly TRBD1 for D (5 bases). The germline V and J ends were trimmed by 6 bases and 2 bases, with 13 bases remaining between them. This CDR3 is 14 amino acids long. CDR1 KGHSH and CDR2 LQKENI come from the germline V gene. CDR3 sequence (DNA): TGTGCCAGCTCGCGAGAACAGGCTCAAGAGACCCAGTACTTC. Translation: CASSREQAQETQYF.

The rearrangement links TRBV18 to TRBJ2-3, with D possibly TRBD1 on 5 matching bases. This CDR3 is 14 amino acids long. Germline lookup yields CDR1 KGHSH and CDR2 LQKENI. V was clipped by 8 bases and J by 4 bases, with 16 bases between them. CDR3 in amino acids: CASALTESADTQYF. CDR3 in DNA: TGTGCCAGCGCCCTGACAGAATCAGCAGATACGCAGTATTTT.

V gene TRBV7-9 combines with J gene TRBJ2-3; D call uncertain. The germline V gene encodes CDR1 SEHNR and CDR2 FQNEAQ (reference sequence). The V gene lost 4 bases and the J gene lost 1 base, with 12 bases spanning the gap. The CDR3 consists of 15 residues. The CDR3 DNA reads TGTGCCAGCAGCTCAACCCGACGAGGCACAGATACGCAGTATTTT. It yields the protein CASSSTRRGTDTQYF.

This clone was counted a few times. The chain has TRBV2 and TRBJ2-2, with a possible D match to TRBD1 (5 bases). CDR1 is SNHLY and CDR2 is FYNNEI in the germline V gene. The V end lost 3 bases, the J end lost 7 bases, and 9 bases lay between the germline ends. The CDR3 has 13 amino acids. CDR3 bases: TGTGCCAGCAGTGAGGGGCCCGTCGGGGAGCTGTTTTTT. Translated: CASSEGPVGELFF. Supplemented by reference TRBV2 and TRBJ2-2, the full variable domain reads EPEVTQTPSHQVTQMGQEVILRCVPISNHLYFYWYRQILGQKVEFLVSFYNNEISEKSEIFDDQFSVERPDGSNFTLKIRSTKLEDSAMYFCASSEGPVGELFFGEGSRLTVL.

The chain is built from TRBV2 and TRBJ1-3; D ambiguous. The V gene's germline CDR1 is SNHLY and CDR2 FYNNEI. V was shortened by 9 bases and J by 4 bases, with 13 bases between the two germline ends. The CDR3 sequence is 13 residues long. The CDR3 loop is CARTFKEGNTIYF. The CDR3 DNA reads TGTGCCAGAACATTTAAAGAGGGAAACACCATATATTTT. Full variable domain (missing parts from reference TRBV2 and TRBJ1-3): EPEVTQTPSHQVTQMGQEVILRCVPISNHLYFYWYRQILGQKVEFLVSFYNNEISEKSEIFDDQFSVERPDGSNFTLKIRSTKLEDSAMYFCARTFKEGNTIYFGEGSWLTVV.

The chain recombines TRBV29-1 with TRBJ2-3; maybe TRBD2 (7 bases). Germline CDR1 SQVTM, CDR2 ANQGSEA. There are 14 residues in the CDR3. Trimming cost V 4 bases and J 2 bases, with 13 bases left between them. The CDR3 sequence: CSVVRGDYTDTQYF. The CDR3 nucleotides read TGCAGCGTTGTAAGGGGGGACTACACAGATACGCAGTATTTT.

The gene calls are TRBV28 and TRBJ2-7; a weak D match, TRBD1 (5 bases). The CDR3 sequence is 14 residues long. V was clipped by 6 bases and J by 4 bases, with 16 bases between them. CDR1 is MDHEN and CDR2 is SYDVKM in the germline V gene. The CDR3 coding sequence is TGTGCCAGCAGCGATCATATACAGGTGTACGAGCAGTACTTC. Its translation: CASSDHIQVYEQYF.

This sequence joins TRBV23-1 and TRBJ1-5; 12 positions agree with TRBD1. TRBV23-1 is known as an ORF, though its function is uncertain. This CDR3 is built from 18 residues. With V trimmed by 3 bases and J by 2 bases, 8 bases remained unmatched. The CDR3: CASSQPGQGASGNQPQHF. CDR3 coding DNA: TGCGCCAGCAGTCAGCCGGGACAGGGGGCTTCGGGCAATCAGCCCCAGCATTTT.

The J gene is TRBJ2-1, the V gene TRBV4-2; 9 bases fit TRBD2. V lost 1 base to trimming and J lost 8 bases; unmatched junction nucleotides: 6. CDR3 length: 15 amino acids. The V gene's germline CDR1 is LGHNA and CDR2 YNFKEQ. As DNA, the CDR3 is TGTGCCAGCAGCCAAGGGGGGACTAGCTTCGATGAGCAGTTCTTC. This codes for CASSQGGTSFDEQFF.

The V gene is TRBV7-6, the J gene TRBJ2-2, with 7 nucleotides matching TRBD2. The CDR3 has 17 residues. Germline-derived CDR1 and CDR2 are SGHVS and FNYEAQ. V was pared by 1 base and J by 2 bases, with 7 bases of the junction left unmatched. CDR3 region: CASSLGRDYRNTGELFF. The CDR3 DNA is TGTGCCAGCAGCTTAGGCCGGGACTACCGAAACACCGGGGAGCTGTTTTTT.

The chain employs TRBV25-1 and TRBJ2-2, with no clear D. The CDR3 loop spans 13 amino acids. Germline assignment: CDR1 MGHDK and CDR2 SYGVNS. Trimming cost V 6 bases and J 6 bases, with 11 bases left between them. The CDR3 region has the DNA TGTGCCAGCAGCTTTAGCTTCTCCGGGGAGCTGTTTTTT. As protein: CASSFSFSGELFF. Together with reference TRBV25-1 and TRBJ2-2, the CDR3 gives the full variable domain: EADIYQTPRYLVIGTGKKITLECSQTMGHDKMYWYQQDPGMELHLIHYSYGVNSTEKGDLSSESTVSRIRTEHFPLTLESARPSHTSQYLCASSFSFSGELFFGEGSRLTVL.

This clone was detected a few times. The chain recombines TRBV5-6 with TRBJ1-4; D not certain. CDR3 length: 13 residues. CDR1 and CDR2 from the germline V gene are SGHDT and YYEEEE. The germline V and J ends were trimmed by 0 bases and 7 bases, with 7 bases remaining between them. The CDR3 DNA reads as TGTGCCAGCAGCTTGGGTAGCCTTGAAAAACTGTTTTTT. It specifies CASSLGSLEKLFF.